This T cell receptor (beta chain) was captured by sequencing in a study of blood T cell repertoires in COVID-19. Overall study: Spain, Italy and the United States supplied samples that represented acute and convalescent COVID-19. Sample material is recorded as cDNA or gDNA derived from T cells, B-cell-depleted T cells, or PBMCs.

Original handling: Reference gene primer amplification gave nucleated cell count estimates. TCRdb keeps only in-frame clones here, not all; method: immunoSEQ multiplex PCR. The V and J calls and clone size were taken over from that table, and D and trimming were inferred from the DNA. The data hold hundreds of thousands of clones, with almost 90% observed a single time. CDR1 is KGHSH, CDR2 LQKENI, per germline. Unmatched junction bases numbered 9, after V lost 3 bases and J lost 7 bases. The CDR3 loop spans 16 amino acids. Seattle's enrolled individuals joined amid active infection and were then monitored longitudinally.

The sequence was collected from a woman in her sixties or seventies with COVID-19, enrolled during active disease. Sample: peripheral blood. The gene calls are TRBV18 and TRBJ1-1; 12 nucleotides agree with TRBD1. CDR3: CASSPKGDRGLGEAFF. CDR3 sequence (DNA): TGTGCCAGCTCACCGAAGGGGGACAGGGGGCTCGGTGAAGCTTTCTTT.